This TCR beta chain was recorded in a study of T cells after yellow fever vaccination. TCRdb processed the 5' RACE reads anew with MiXCR; each CDR3 protein has one entry. The sample records about 430,000 distinct CDR3 sequences, over 15% being singletons. J was trimmed by 8 bases and V by 1 base; bases with no gene match: 12. The CDR3 runs to 16 residues. Germline V gene lookup returns CDR1 KGHSH and CDR2 LQKENI. V gene TRBV18 combines with J gene TRBJ1-2; 8 nucleotides match TRBD1. The source of this sequence is a man between 18 and 35 years old who received the YFV17D yellow fever vaccine. The sample was PBMCs, taken before the yellow fever booster vaccination. The CDR3 here is CASSPRSGQGILGYTF. The DNA of the CDR3 is TGTGCCAGCTCACCACGTTCTGGACAGGGAATTTTAGGCTACACCTTC.